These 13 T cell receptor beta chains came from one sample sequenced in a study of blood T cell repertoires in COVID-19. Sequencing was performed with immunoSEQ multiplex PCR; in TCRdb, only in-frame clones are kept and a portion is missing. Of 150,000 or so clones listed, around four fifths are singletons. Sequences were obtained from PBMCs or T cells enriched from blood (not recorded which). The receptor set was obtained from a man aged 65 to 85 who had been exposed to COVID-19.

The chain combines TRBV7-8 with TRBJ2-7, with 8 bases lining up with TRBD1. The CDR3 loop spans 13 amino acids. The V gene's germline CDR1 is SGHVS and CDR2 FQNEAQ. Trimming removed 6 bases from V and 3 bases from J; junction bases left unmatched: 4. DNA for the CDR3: TGTGCCAGCAGTTTGACAGGGGTCTACGAGCAGTACTTC. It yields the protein CASSLTGVYEQYF. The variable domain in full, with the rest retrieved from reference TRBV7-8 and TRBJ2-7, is GAGVSQSPRYKVAKRGQDVALRCDPISGHVSLFWYQQALGQGPEFLTYFQNEAQLDKSGLPSDRFFAERPEGSVSTLKIQRTQQEDSAVYLCASSLTGVYEQYFGPGTRLTVT.

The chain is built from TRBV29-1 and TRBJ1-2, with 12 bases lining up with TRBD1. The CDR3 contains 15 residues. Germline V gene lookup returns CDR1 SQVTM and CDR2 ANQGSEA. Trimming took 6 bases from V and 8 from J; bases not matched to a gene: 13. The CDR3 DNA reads TGCAGCGTCCTAAGGGGGGGACAGGGGGCCAGAGGCTACACCTTC. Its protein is CSVLRGGQGARGYTF.

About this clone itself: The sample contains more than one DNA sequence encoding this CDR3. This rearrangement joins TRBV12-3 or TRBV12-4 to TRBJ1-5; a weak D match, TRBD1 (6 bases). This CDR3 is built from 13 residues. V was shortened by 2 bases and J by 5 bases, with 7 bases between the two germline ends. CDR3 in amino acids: CASSLRGYQPQHF. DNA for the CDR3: TGTGCCAGCAGTTTAAGGGGGTATCAGCCCCAGCATTTT.

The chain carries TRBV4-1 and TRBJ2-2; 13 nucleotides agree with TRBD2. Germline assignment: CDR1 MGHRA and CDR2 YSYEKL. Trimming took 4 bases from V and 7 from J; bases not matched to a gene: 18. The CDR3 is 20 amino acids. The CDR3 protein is CASSPTLPPGLAGRDGELFF. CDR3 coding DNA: TGCGCCAGCAGCCCCACCCTACCCCCGGGACTAGCGGGGAGGGACGGGGAGCTGTTTTTT.

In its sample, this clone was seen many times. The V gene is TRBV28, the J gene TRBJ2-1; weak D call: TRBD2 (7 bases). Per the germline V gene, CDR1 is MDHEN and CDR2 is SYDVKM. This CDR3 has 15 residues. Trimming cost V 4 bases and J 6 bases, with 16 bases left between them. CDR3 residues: CASSSGGLASNEQFF. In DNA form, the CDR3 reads TGTGCCAGCAGTTCCGGGGGGCTAGCCTCCAATGAGCAGTTCTTC.

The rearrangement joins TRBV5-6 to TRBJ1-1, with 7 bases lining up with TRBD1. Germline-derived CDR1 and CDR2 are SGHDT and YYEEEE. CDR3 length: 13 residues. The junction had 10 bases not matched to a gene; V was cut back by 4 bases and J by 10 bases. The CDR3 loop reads CASSRRQGHGAFF. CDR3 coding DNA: TGTGCCAGCAGCCGTCGACAGGGTCATGGAGCTTTCTTT.

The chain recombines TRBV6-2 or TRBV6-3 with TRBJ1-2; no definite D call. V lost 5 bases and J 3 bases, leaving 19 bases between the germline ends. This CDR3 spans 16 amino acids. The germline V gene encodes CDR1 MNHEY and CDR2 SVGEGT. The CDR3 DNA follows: TGTGCCAGCAGTCCGGCGTTAGAGGATACCTACTATGGCTACACCTTC. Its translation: CASSPALEDTYYGYTF.

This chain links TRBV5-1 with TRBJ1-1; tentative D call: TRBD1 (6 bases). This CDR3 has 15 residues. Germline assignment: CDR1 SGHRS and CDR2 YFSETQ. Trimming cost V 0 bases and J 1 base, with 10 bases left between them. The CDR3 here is CASSLEAGANTEAFF. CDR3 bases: TGCGCCAGCAGCTTGGAAGCAGGGGCGAACACTGAAGCTTTCTTT.

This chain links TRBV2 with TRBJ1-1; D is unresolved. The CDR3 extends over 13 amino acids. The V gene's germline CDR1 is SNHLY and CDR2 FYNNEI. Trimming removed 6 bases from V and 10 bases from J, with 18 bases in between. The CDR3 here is CASSGEGRPTAFF. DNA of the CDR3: TGTGCCAGCAGCGGGGAGGGCCGCCCAACAGCTTTCTTT.

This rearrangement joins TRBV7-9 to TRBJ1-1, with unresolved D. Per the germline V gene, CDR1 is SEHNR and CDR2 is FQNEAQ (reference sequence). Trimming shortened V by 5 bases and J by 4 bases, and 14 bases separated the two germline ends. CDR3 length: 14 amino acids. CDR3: CASSPHLPGTEAFF. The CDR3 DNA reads TGTGCCAGCAGCCCCCACTTACCGGGCACTGAAGCTTTCTTT.

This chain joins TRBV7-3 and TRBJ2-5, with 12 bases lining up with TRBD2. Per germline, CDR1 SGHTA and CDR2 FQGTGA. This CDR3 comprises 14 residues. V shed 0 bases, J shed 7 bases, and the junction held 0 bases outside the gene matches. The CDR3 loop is CASSLTLAGGTQYF. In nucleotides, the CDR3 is TGTGCCAGCAGCTTAACACTAGCGGGGGGGACCCAGTACTTC.

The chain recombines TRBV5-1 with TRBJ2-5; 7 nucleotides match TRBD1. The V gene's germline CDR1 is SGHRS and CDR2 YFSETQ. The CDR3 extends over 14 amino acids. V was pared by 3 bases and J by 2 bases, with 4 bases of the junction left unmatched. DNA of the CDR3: TGCGCCAGCAGCTACCCCAGGGGGCAAGAGACCCAGTACTTC. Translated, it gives CASSYPRGQETQYF.

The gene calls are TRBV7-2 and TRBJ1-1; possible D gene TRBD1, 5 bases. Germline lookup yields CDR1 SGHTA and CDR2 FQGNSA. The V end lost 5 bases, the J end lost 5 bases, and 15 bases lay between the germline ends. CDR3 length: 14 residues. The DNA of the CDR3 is TGTGCCAGCAGCCCCGGGGGGGGAGGTACTGAAGCTTTCTTT. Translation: CASSPGGGGTEAFF.